The 2 T cell receptor beta chains below were found in one sample sequenced in a study of T cells in Graves' hyperthyroidism and ophthalmopathy. Amplification yielded TCR beta CDR3 regions, with RNA transcripts as the source. HTBI primers were the set used in a first-round RT-PCR of the TCR CDR3. One entry per CDR3 protein results from TCRdb running MiXCR on the multiplex PCR reads. The repertoire consists of about 580,000 distinct CDR3 sequences, with approximately 13% occurring once and the leading ten covering around 5.4%. Sequences were obtained from blood. The receptors come from a woman under 40 with Graves' hyperthyroidism that later progressed to Graves' ophthalmopathy.

This clonotype was detected ten times or more. V and J are TRBV6-1 and TRBJ1-5, with D uncertain. The CDR3 is 12 residues long. V was cut by 7 bases and J by 5 bases, with 9 bases left in between. Germline V gene data show CDR1 as MNHNS and CDR2 as SASEGT. The CDR3 region is CASIGYDQPQHF. The CDR3 bases are TGTGCCAGCATTGGATACGATCAGCCCCAGCATTTT.

This clonotype turned up a few times. CDR3 residues: CASTTPGGTYEQYF. The CDR3 region has the DNA TGTGCCAGTACCACCCCAGGGGGTACCTACGAGCAGTACTTC. V usage is TRBV6-2 or TRBV6-3 and J usage is TRBJ2-7; 7 bases map to TRBD1. V shed 9 bases and J 2 bases; nucleotides not matched to a gene: 10. The CDR3 consists of 14 residues. Per germline, CDR1 MNHEY and CDR2 SVGEGT.